Listed below are T cell receptor beta chains from one sample, sequenced in a study of blood T cell repertoires in COVID-19. Data came from immunoSEQ multiplex PCR; TCRdb stores just in-frame clones and leaves some out. The sample records around 140,000 clones, roughly 80% being singletons. The source material was peripheral blood. These TCRs come from a man between 65 and 79 years old who had recovered from COVID-19. Each CDR3 is given with its conserved first and last residue. A D gene is named only where the DNA matches it firmly. Rows give clone size only sometimes, using once, few, many, or a class for an expanded clone.

15,.,TRBD1,TRBJ1-1,TRBV6-5,CASSFYRGRDTEAFF,TGTGCCAGCAGTTTCTACAGGGGGCGAGACACTGAAGCTTTCTTT
13,.,.,TRBJ2-5,TRBV6-6,CASSPGSLETQYF,TGTGCCAGCAGTCCCGGGTCCTTGGAGACCCAGTACTTC
15,once,TRBD2,TRBJ2-7,TRBV27,CASSPGTSGNYEQYF,TGTGCCAGCAGTCCCGGGACTAGCGGAAACTACGAGCAGTACTTC
15,.,TRBD1,TRBJ1-2,TRBV6-5,CASSRGGQGKYGYTF,TGTGCCAGCAGCCGAGGGGGACAGGGGAAATATGGCTACACCTTC
13,.,.,TRBJ2-1,TRBV19,CASAAGLVNEQFF,TGTGCCAGTGCGGCCGGCTTAGTGAATGAGCAGTTCTTC
16,.,.,TRBJ2-3,TRBV7-2,CASSLGAHPSTDTQYF,TGTGCCAGCAGCTTAGGAGCCCATCCTAGCACAGATACGCAGTATTTT
16,.,TRBD1,TRBJ1-3,TRBV19,CATTGIPGTGKDTIYF,TGTGCCACGACGGGAATACCCGGGACAGGGAAGGACACCATATATTTT
13,.,.,TRBJ1-1,TRBV5-4,CASSLDWANEAFF,TGTGCCAGCAGCTTGGACTGGGCAAATGAAGCTTTCTTT
15,.,TRBD1,TRBJ1-3,TRBV27,CASPHRGHPGNTIYF,TGTGCCAGCCCGCACAGGGGACATCCTGGAAACACCATATATTTT
16,few,TRBD1,TRBJ1-1,TRBV7-3,CASSVQGGHRAAEAFF,TGTGCCAGCAGCGTCCAGGGGGGCCACAGGGCCGCTGAAGCTTTCTTT
13,.,TRBD2,TRBJ2-4,TRBV18,CASSLGGENIQYF,TGTGCCAGCTCGCTCGGGGGGGAAAACATTCAGTACTTC
15,once,TRBD2,TRBJ2-1,TRBV5-1,CASSIGLAGVGEQFF,TGCGCCAGCAGCATAGGACTAGCGGGAGTAGGTGAGCAGTTCTTC
15,.,.,TRBJ2-7,TRBV11-2,CASSLEAGEFYEQYF,TGTGCCAGCAGCTTAGAGGCAGGGGAGTTTTACGAGCAGTACTTC
14,.,.,TRBJ1-6,TRBV19,CASSMGSSNSPLHF,TGTGCCAGTAGTATGGGCAGCTCTAATTCACCCCTCCACTTT
13,.,.,TRBJ2-1,TRBV19,CASADTHYNEQFF,TGTGCCAGTGCGGATACCCATTACAATGAGCAGTTCTTC
14,.,TRBD1,TRBJ2-5,TRBV5-6,CASSWGQMIETQYF,TGTGCCAGCAGCTGGGGACAGATGATTGAGACCCAGTACTTC
14,.,.,TRBJ2-2,TRBV5-1,CASRGGTVNGELFF,TGCGCCAGCAGAGGAGGCACGGTAAACGGGGAGCTGTTTTTT
11,once,.,TRBJ2-1,TRBV29-1,CSTERYNEQFF,TGCAGCACGGAGCGGTACAATGAGCAGTTCTTC
15,.,TRBD1,TRBJ2-7,TRBV9,CASSSRGGYTYEQYF,TGTGCCAGCAGCTCCCGAGGGGGCTATACCTACGAGCAGTACTTC
15,.,.,TRBJ2-1,TRBV7-9,CASREERRSYNEQFF,TGTGCCAGCAGGGAGGAGCGCCGCTCCTACAATGAGCAGTTCTTC
17,.,TRBD2,TRBJ2-5,TRBV5-4,CASSTGLAGLGVETQYF,TGTGCCAGCAGCACCGGACTAGCGGGACTCGGGGTTGAGACCCAGTACTTC
20,.,.,TRBJ2-2,TRBV30,CAWSALGHRATGSRAGELFF,TGTGCCTGGAGTGCACTCGGCCACCGAGCGACAGGATCCAGGGCCGGGGAGCTGTTTTTT
15,.,TRBD2,TRBJ2-3,TRBV30,CAWRLPGTRGDTQYF,TGTGCCTGGAGACTACCCGGGACTAGGGGAGATACGCAGTATTTT
14,.,TRBD1,TRBJ2-7,TRBV12-5,CASGWGTGRNEQYF,TGTGCTAGTGGTTGGGGGACAGGGCGGAACGAGCAGTACTTC
16,.,TRBD2,TRBJ2-3,TRBV5-4,CASSPTGLAGTDTQYF,TGTGCCAGCAGCCCAACTGGACTAGCGGGCACAGATACGCAGTATTTT
15,.,TRBD1,TRBJ2-2,TRBV5-4,CASSLQGAYTGELFF,TGTGCCAGCAGCTTGCAGGGGGCTTACACCGGGGAGCTGTTTTTT
13,.,TRBD1,TRBJ2-7,TRBV12-3/TRBV12-4,CASSLGQGAEQYF,TGTGCCAGCAGTTTGGGACAGGGTGCCGAGCAGTACTTC
17,.,TRBD2,TRBJ2-3,TRBV7-2,CASSSTSGSPLGVGQYF,TGTGCCAGCAGCTCCACTAGCGGGAGTCCCCTTGGAGTGGGGCAGTATTTT
14,.,.,TRBJ2-2,TRBV6-2/TRBV6-3,CASSYWSSTGELFF,TGTGCCAGCAGTTATTGGTCGAGCACCGGGGAGCTGTTTTTT
16,.,TRBD1,TRBJ1-6,TRBV7-9,CASSDRGLAYNSPLHF,TGTGCCAGCAGTGACAGGGGTCTAGCCTATAATTCACCCCTCCACTTT
18,.,TRBD2,TRBJ2-7,TRBV4-2,CASSQEGLAGGLPYEQYF,TGTGCCAGCAGCCAAGAGGGACTAGCGGGAGGGCTTCCCTACGAGCAGTACTTC
14,.,.,TRBJ1-2,TRBV3-1/TRBV3-2,CASSSPKDREGYTF,TGTGCCAGCAGCTCCCCCAAGGACAGAGAGGGCTACACCTTC
15,.,TRBD2,TRBJ2-1,TRBV7-8,CASSTPGLDPNEQFF,TGTGCCAGCAGCACCCCGGGACTAGATCCCAATGAGCAGTTCTTC
13,.,TRBD1,TRBJ2-7,TRBV30,CAWSLGQGYEQYF,TGTGCCTGGAGTCTGGGACAGGGCTACGAGCAGTACTTC
19,.,.,TRBJ2-3,TRBV10-3,CAISEKEGAILVGTDTQYF,TGTGCCATCAGTGAGAAGGAGGGGGCGATTTTGGTGGGCACAGATACGCAGTATTTT
16,once,TRBD1,TRBJ2-2,TRBV7-3,CASSYRGPANTGELFF,TGTGCCAGCAGTTACAGGGGCCCAGCGAACACCGGGGAGCTGTTTTTT
14,once,.,TRBJ1-5,TRBV18,CASSPQGPNQPQHF,TGTGCCAGCTCACCTCAGGGGCCCAATCAGCCCCAGCATTTT
13,.,TRBD2,TRBJ2-1,TRBV11-3,CASSLAAGLVQFF,TGTGCCAGCAGCTTAGCAGCGGGATTAGTGCAGTTCTTC
13,.,.,TRBJ2-7,TRBV28,CASSLITPYEQYF,TGTGCCAGCAGTTTAATAACTCCGTACGAGCAGTACTTC
14,many,.,TRBJ1-2,TRBV5-1,CASSLQGPLTGYTF,TGCGCCAGCAGCTTACAGGGACCCTTAACTGGCTACACCTTC
15,.,TRBD1,TRBJ1-5,TRBV6-5,CASSLEGASNQPQHF,TGTGCCAGCAGTCTGGAGGGGGCGAGCAATCAGCCCCAGCATTTT
13,.,.,TRBJ1-1,TRBV14,CASSQGKGSEAFF,TGTGCCAGCAGTCAAGGGAAGGGGTCTGAAGCTTTCTTT
16,.,TRBD2,TRBJ2-7,TRBV3-1/TRBV3-2,CASSPRLAGVTYEQYF,TGTGCCAGCAGCCCGAGACTAGCGGGAGTTACCTACGAGCAGTACTTC
16,.,TRBD2,TRBJ2-2,TRBV4-3,CASSQDLAGKTGELFF,TGCGCCAGCAGCCAAGATTTAGCGGGAAAAACCGGGGAGCTGTTTTTT
14,.,.,TRBJ2-3,TRBV6-2/TRBV6-3,CASSYRRGTDTQYF,TGTGCCAGCAGTTACCGGAGGGGAACAGATACGCAGTATTTT
16,.,TRBD2,TRBJ2-7,TRBV7-9,CASSLWSGRAIYEQYF,TGTGCCAGCAGCTTATGGTCCGGGAGGGCCATCTACGAGCAGTACTTC
13,.,.,TRBJ2-7,TRBV12-5,CASGLAFDREQYF,TGTGCTAGTGGTCTAGCCTTCGACCGCGAGCAGTACTTC
14,.,.,TRBJ2-7,TRBV3-1/TRBV3-2,CASSQGHRPYEQYF,TGTGCCAGCAGCCAAGGGCACAGGCCCTACGAGCAGTACTTC
14,few,.,TRBJ2-1,TRBV6-6,CAVRQSGSYNEQFF,TGTGCCGTCCGGCAGAGCGGCTCCTACAATGAGCAGTTCTTC
13,.,.,TRBJ1-1,TRBV5-1,CASSWDKSNEAFF,TGCGCCAGCAGTTGGGACAAAAGCAATGAAGCTTTCTTT
14,few,.,TRBJ2-7,TRBV27,CASSSRTASYEQYF,TGTGCCAGCAGTTCCAGGACAGCCTCCTACGAGCAGTACTTC
12,.,.,TRBJ2-1,TRBV2,CASSPEGNEQFF,TGTGCCAGCTCTCCGGAGGGGAATGAGCAGTTCTTC
15,.,.,TRBJ2-3,TRBV7-6,CASSLGDRNTDTQYF,TGTGCCAGCAGCTTAGGAGACAGAAACACAGATACGCAGTATTTT
14,.,.,TRBJ1-1,TRBV9,CASSSTGGATEAFF,TGTGCCAGCAGTTCTACAGGCGGGGCGACTGAAGCTTTCTTT
14,.,.,TRBJ2-7,TRBV28,CASSGPRARDEQYF,TGTGCCAGCAGTGGCCCGCGGGCTCGGGACGAGCAGTACTTC
16,once,TRBD1,TRBJ2-1,TRBV5-1,CASSSNTGQGANEQFF,TGCGCCAGCAGCTCAAATACGGGACAGGGGGCAAATGAGCAGTTCTTC
16,.,TRBD2,TRBJ2-2,TRBV30,CAWSVRSGRSGGELFF,TGTGCCTGGAGTGTACGTAGCGGGAGGTCCGGAGGGGAGCTGTTTTTT
17,many,.,TRBJ1-4,TRBV24-1,CATSDSSGLRRNEKLFF,TGTGCCACCAGTGATTCTTCTGGACTCCGACGAAATGAAAAACTGTTTTTT
19,few,TRBD2,TRBJ2-5,TRBV29-1,CSAERGDRRLAGVGETQYF,TGCAGCGCTGAAAGAGGGGACAGGCGACTAGCGGGAGTTGGAGAGACCCAGTACTTC